This T cell receptor beta chain came from a study of blood T cell repertoires in COVID-19. This clone was counted between two and nine times. The CDR3 is 13 amino acids. The V end was cut by 3 bases, the J end by 10 bases, with 13 bases between. Germline values: CDR1 KGHSH, CDR2 LQKENI. Only in-frame clones appear in the TCRdb table, and some are missing; sequencing was by immunoSEQ multiplex PCR. This sample has over 100,000 clones, with just under 90% found just once. The receptor comes from a human donor in a cohort sampled during active COVID-19. The chain is built from TRBV18 and TRBJ2-1, with D uncertain. The sequencing sample was made of peripheral blood. This chain's CDR3 is CASSPSSRAEQFF. Here the CDR3 DNA reads TGTGCCAGCTCACCCTCATCTAGAGCGGAGCAGTTCTTC. Looking up the rest from reference TRBV18 and TRBJ2-1 gives the full variable domain: NAGVMQNPRHLVRRRGQEARLRCSPMKGHSHVYWYRQLPEEGLKFMVYLQKENIIDESGMPKERFSAEFPKEGPSILRIQQVVRGDSAAYFCASSPSSRAEQFFGPGTRLTVL.